This T cell receptor (beta chain) appears in the sequencing data of a study of blood T cells in healthy people across ages. Study-wide background: Template switching caught about one barcoded beta molecule for each two T cells.

Donation came from healthy Caucasian individuals in Russia who were aged 6 to 90. With a J-beta primer mix and a sample-barcoded 5' primer, a second PCR ran about 6 to 11 cycles. The template-switch adaptor was a 5' adaptor with 12 random nucleotides. It tagged each cDNA molecule. In TCRdb, the 5' RACE reads were re-called with MiXCR into one record per CDR3 protein. The table shows more than 700,000 distinct CDR3 sequences, with 50% to 65% occurring only once. The CDR3 runs to 15 residues. Germline loops: CDR1 DFQATT, CDR2 SNEGSKA (reference sequence). V trimming: 6 bases; J trimming: 4 bases; junction bases outside the gene matches: 11. This clonotype was seen at least ten times.

Sequencing was done on a sample of blood. This chain joins TRBV20-1 and TRBJ2-5; TRBD1 aligns across 10 bases. The receptor's source is a man older than 75 in good health. CDR3 bases: TGCAGTGCACCGATGGACAGGGGGGTTCGAGAGACCCAGTACTTC. Translating it yields CSAPMDRGVRETQYF.